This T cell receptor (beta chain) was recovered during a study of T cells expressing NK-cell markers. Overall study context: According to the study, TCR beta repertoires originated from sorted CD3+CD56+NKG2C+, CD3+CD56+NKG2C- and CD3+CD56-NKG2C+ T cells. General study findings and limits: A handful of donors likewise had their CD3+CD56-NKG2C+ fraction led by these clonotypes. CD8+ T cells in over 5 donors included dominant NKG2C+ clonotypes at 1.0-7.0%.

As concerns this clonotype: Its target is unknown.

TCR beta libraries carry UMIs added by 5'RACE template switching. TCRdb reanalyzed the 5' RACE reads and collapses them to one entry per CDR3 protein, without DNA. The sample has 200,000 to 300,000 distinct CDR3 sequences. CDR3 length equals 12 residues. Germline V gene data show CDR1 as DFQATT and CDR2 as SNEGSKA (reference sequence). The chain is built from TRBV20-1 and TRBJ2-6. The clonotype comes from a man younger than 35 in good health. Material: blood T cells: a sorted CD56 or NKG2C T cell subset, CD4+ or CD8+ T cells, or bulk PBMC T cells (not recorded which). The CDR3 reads CSARVWANVLTF.